The source of this T cell receptor (beta chain) is a study of cytomegalovirus exposure and HLA in healthy donors. Study-wide context: Of a few hundred genotyped donors, approximately 80% clustered with self-reported Caucasian donors.

The CDR3 is 17 amino acids. CDR1 is MNHEY, CDR2 SMNVEV, per germline (reference sequence). Trimming stripped 4 bases from V and 0 bases from J, with 16 bases between. Study-level results: Earlier analysis found most TCR beta V segments productive about 90% or about 30% of the time. In vitro testing confirmed a few CMV-associated chains as specific for CMV antigens.

Primers included in the PCR were 60 Vbeta and 13 Jbeta primers. Repertoires were generated with immunoSEQ multiplex PCR, while TCRdb's copy carries only in-frame clones and drops some. This sample's table reports 90,000 to 130,000 clones. As regards this clone: The antigen is unknown.

The rearrangement uses TRBV27 and TRBJ2-4, with D maybe TRBD1 (5 bases). Input material: PBMCs. This receptor was taken from a young man in good health and CMV-seronegative. CDR3 bases: TGTGCCAGCAGTTCCTTTCCACAGGACCTAGCCAAAAACATTCAGTACTTC. Translated, it gives CASSSFPQDLAKNIQYF.